The next 12 T cell receptor beta chains were all read from a single sample in a study of neurological immune-mediated disorders. Using its own MiXCR run on the 5' RACE reads, TCRdb lists one record per CDR3 protein. The sample records roughly 74,000 distinct CDR3 sequences, 4% to 6% being singletons. What was sequenced was PBMCs. The source of these receptors is a man aged 18 to 30 with multiple sclerosis.

In this sample, this clonotype turned up many times. Here the CDR3 reads CASSRAENGNTEAFF. CDR3 in DNA: TGTGCCAGCAGCCGAGCAGAAAACGGGAACACTGAAGCTTTCTTT. The V and J genes are TRBV4-2 and TRBJ1-1; D unresolved. V lost 4 bases, J lost 1 base, and 13 bases lay in between. Per the germline V gene, CDR1 is LGHNA and CDR2 is YNFKEQ. CDR3 length: 15 residues.

This clonotype was seen many times. The CDR3 protein is CSAPRGGGTGELFF. The CDR3 DNA follows: TGCAGTGCTCCGCGGGGGGGCGGCACCGGGGAGCTGTTTTTT. The chain employs TRBV20-1 and TRBJ2-2, with 9 positions matching TRBD2. V was pared by 5 bases and J by 4 bases, with 5 bases of the junction left unmatched. The CDR3 contains 14 residues. In germline, CDR1 is DFQATT, CDR2 SNEGSKA (reference sequence).

This clonotype has a count of ten or more. The rearrangement joins TRBV18 to TRBJ2-7; no reliable D call. The V end was cut by 5 bases, the J end by 2 bases, with 10 bases between. Germline V gene lookup returns CDR1 KGHSH and CDR2 LQKENI. This CDR3 has 13 residues. This chain's CDR3 is CASSSYRAYEQYF. The CDR3, as DNA: TGTGCCAGCTCATCTTACCGGGCCTACGAGCAGTACTTC.

This clonotype was counted ten times or more. This rearrangement joins TRBV6-5 to TRBJ2-7; D unresolved. The germline CDR1 and CDR2 sequences are MNHEY and SVGAGI. Trimming left V 6 bases short and J 0 bases short, with 9 bases between. The CDR3 runs 13 residues. The chain's CDR3 is CASSLKSSYEQYF. In DNA form, the CDR3 reads TGTGCCAGCAGCCTTAAAAGCTCCTACGAGCAGTACTTC.

This clonotype was picked up many times. V gene TRBV25-1 combines with J gene TRBJ2-7; 9 nucleotides align to TRBD1. Trimming cost V 2 bases and J 4 bases; bases outside gene matches: 9. The CDR3 has 16 residues. In germline, CDR1 is MGHDK, CDR2 SYGVNS. The DNA of the CDR3 is TGTGCCAGCAGTGAAAGGGCAGGACAGGGGTCGTACGAGCAGTACTTC. It specifies CASSERAGQGSYEQYF.

This clonotype was recorded at least ten times. The rearrangement uses TRBV7-8 and TRBJ1-3, with D maybe TRBD1 (5 bases). The CDR3 spans 16 residues. The ends were cut back, 5 bases at V and 2 bases at J, with 16 bases in the middle. Germline V gives CDR1 SGHVS, CDR2 FQNEAQ. CDR3 in amino acids: CASSPQVGVTGNTIYF. The CDR3 DNA reads as TGTGCCAGCAGCCCGCAGGTGGGGGTGACTGGAAACACCATATATTTT. Drawing the rest from reference TRBV7-8 and TRBJ1-3, the complete variable domain is GAGVSQSPRYKVAKRGQDVALRCDPISGHVSLFWYQQALGQGPEFLTYFQNEAQLDKSGLPSDRFFAERPEGSVSTLKIQRTQQEDSAVYLCASSPQVGVTGNTIYFGEGSWLTVV.

A remark on this clonotype: This sequence may be a read error, since a much larger clone differs from it by one base. V is TRBV28 and J is TRBJ2-3; tentative D call: TRBD2 (5 bases). The V end was cut by 7 bases, the J end by 3 bases, with 17 bases between. Germline values: CDR1 MDHEN, CDR2 SYDVKM. CDR3 length: 15 amino acids. The CDR3 sequence is CASTPLSGKTDTQYF. For the CDR3, the DNA is TGTGCCAGCACCCCCCTGAGCGGAAAAACAGATACGCAGTATTTT.

Regarding this clonotype: A junction boundary mismatches the germline segment, possibly from a read error. As DNA, the CDR3 is TGTGCCAGCAGCTTAGACCTCCGCCCGAGGGGAGGTCAGCCCCAGAATTTT. Translating it yields CASSLDLRPRGGQPQNF. The chain couples TRBV7-2 to TRBJ1-5; a weak D match, TRBD1 (5 bases). This CDR3 is 17 amino acids long. Germline values: CDR1 SGHTA, CDR2 FQGNSA.

This clonotype was seen at least ten times. The CDR3 region is CASSYGPTETQYF. CDR3 DNA sequence: TGTGCCAGCAGTTATGGGCCAACAGAGACCCAGTACTTC. The V gene is TRBV6-6, the J gene TRBJ2-5; D remains unclear. The CDR3 runs 13 residues. Germline assignment: CDR1 MNHNY and CDR2 SVGAGI (reference sequence). V was trimmed by 3 bases and J by 4 bases, leaving 9 bases between them.

This clonotype came up many times. The chain joins TRBV15 to TRBJ1-5; D is unresolved. The CDR3 runs 17 residues. The germline V gene encodes CDR1 LNHNV and CDR2 YYDKDF (reference sequence). Trimming took 0 bases from V and 8 from J, leaving 20 bases between them. The CDR3 region is CATSRDPPGWEMKPQHF. The CDR3, as DNA: TGTGCCACCAGCAGAGATCCCCCGGGTTGGGAGATGAAGCCCCAGCATTTT.

This clonotype appeared many times. V gene TRBV5-1 combines with J gene TRBJ2-1; D is ambiguous. Trimming cost V 0 bases and J 6 bases, with 10 bases left between them. The germline gives CDR1 SGHRS, CDR2 YFSETQ. The CDR3 sequence is 14 residues long. As DNA, the CDR3 is TGCGCCAGCAGCTTGGGGCTCTTATCCAATGAGCAGTTCTTC. Its translation is CASSLGLLSNEQFF.

In this sample, this clonotype turned up many times. The J gene is TRBJ2-1, the V gene TRBV29-1; the match to TRBD2 covers 10 bases. CDR1 is SQVTM and CDR2 is ANQGSEA in the germline V gene. V trimming: 7 bases; J trimming: 9 bases; junction bases outside the gene matches: 12. This CDR3 spans 14 amino acids. As DNA, the CDR3 is TGCAGCGGCCTAGCGGGAGCACAAGCGGGTGAGCAGTTCTTC. Its translation is CSGLAGAQAGEQFF.